The clone carrying this TCR beta chain has only one observation. Antigen unknown. The sample comes from a study of cytomegalovirus exposure and HLA in healthy donors. Whole-study findings and limits: Analyses of presence and absence presupposed an approximately uniform sequencing depth across donors. In a later analysis, a missense DCLRE1C variant was linked to TCR beta V- and J-gene trimming. It was approximately 150 TCR beta chains that were listed as cytomegalovirus-associated.

The study ran its PCR with 60 Vbeta and 13 Jbeta primers. TCRdb's table, derived via immunoSEQ multiplex PCR, lists solely in-frame clones and lacks some. The sample includes 30,000 to 45,000 clones, approximately 90% of them seen just once. CDR3 length: 18 residues. Sequencing was performed on PBMCs. The chain carries TRBV12-1 and TRBJ2-2; no DNA check was done on the table's D call, TRBD2. TRBV12-1 is shown as a pseudogene. This receptor was identified in a woman aged 40 to 55 in good health and CMV-seropositive. The CDR3 spells CASSFAGTSGANTGELFF. The CDR3 DNA reads TGTGCCAGCAGCTTTGCGGGGACTAGCGGGGCGAACACCGGGGAGCTGTTTTTT.